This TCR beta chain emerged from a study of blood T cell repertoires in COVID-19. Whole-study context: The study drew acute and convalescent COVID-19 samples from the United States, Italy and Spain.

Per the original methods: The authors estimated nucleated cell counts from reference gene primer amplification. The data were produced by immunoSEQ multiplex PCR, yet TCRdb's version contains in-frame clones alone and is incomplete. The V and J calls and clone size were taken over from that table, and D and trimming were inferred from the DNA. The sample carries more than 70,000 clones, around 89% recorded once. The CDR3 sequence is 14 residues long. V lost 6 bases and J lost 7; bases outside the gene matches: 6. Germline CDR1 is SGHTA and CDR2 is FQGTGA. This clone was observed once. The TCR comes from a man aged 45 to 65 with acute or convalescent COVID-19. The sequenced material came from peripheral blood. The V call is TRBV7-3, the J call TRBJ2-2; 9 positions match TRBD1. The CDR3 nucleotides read TGTGCCAGCAGACGACAGGGGGTCGGCGGGGAGCTGTTTTTT. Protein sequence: CASRRQGVGGELFF.